The 17 T cell receptor beta chains in this list originate from one sample, sequenced in a study of Ad26.COV2.S vaccination and SARS-CoV-2 variants. The treatment: 15 to 20 received Ad26.COV2.S at low or high dose, single or two shots; about 5 received placebo; per-sample allocation not given. Samples came from day 63 after the first vaccine or placebo injection. The assay was immunoSEQ multiplex PCR, and TCRdb's table has in-frame clones only and misses some. Of about 410,000 clones listed, around 85% are singletons. The material sequenced was peripheral blood, taken in a trial of Ad26.COV2.S vaccine versus placebo. The source is a person aged 18-65 years who received the Ad26.COV2.S COVID-19 vaccine or a placebo.

The V call is TRBV5-1, the J call TRBJ2-1, with 11 bases aligning to TRBD2. The V segment lost 2 bases and the J segment 10 bases; nucleotides outside the gene matches: 8. This CDR3 spans 15 amino acids. CDR1 and CDR2 from the germline V gene are SGHRS and YFSETQ. CDR3 bases: TGCGCCAGCAGCTTTAGCGGGGGGGCCGGCGGGGAGCAGTTCTTC. Its translation: CASSFSGGAGGEQFF.

V usage is TRBV15 and J usage is TRBJ1-3; D is undetermined. CDR3 length: 15 residues. The germline V and J ends were trimmed by 0 bases and 2 bases, with 8 bases remaining between them. CDR1 and CDR2 from the germline V gene are LNHNV and YYDKDF (reference sequence). This CDR3 reads CATSRDRGTGNTIYF. CDR3 coding DNA: TGTGCCACCAGCAGAGATCGAGGAACTGGAAACACCATATATTTT.

The chain is built from TRBV5-1 and TRBJ1-6; 8 bases are shared with TRBD1. The CDR3 runs 14 residues. Germline CDR1 reads SGHRS; CDR2 reads YFSETQ. V shed 1 base, J shed 6 bases, and the junction held 0 bases outside the gene matches. The CDR3: CASSLTGGNSPLHF. CDR3 bases: TGCGCCAGCAGCTTGACAGGGGGTAATTCACCCCTCCACTTT.

The chain uses TRBV7-8 and TRBJ1-1; a possible D gene is TRBD1 (5 bases). Germline V gives CDR1 SGHVS, CDR2 FQNEAQ. The CDR3 sequence is 14 residues long. V lost 3 bases and J 8 bases, leaving 16 bases between the germline ends. The CDR3 nucleotides read TGTGCCAGCAGCTTCAGGGTTGTGGGGTTCGAAGCTTTCTTT. Protein product: CASSFRVVGFEAFF.

V gene TRBV5-1 combines with J gene TRBJ2-3; D unresolved. The length of the CDR3 is 13 residues. V dropped 4 bases and J dropped 5 bases, with 11 bases sitting between them. The V gene's germline CDR1 is SGHRS and CDR2 YFSETQ. CDR3 amino acids: CASSPLSVDTQYF. The CDR3 nucleotides are TGCGCCAGCAGCCCCCTGTCGGTAGATACGCAGTATTTT.

The V call is TRBV29-1, the J call TRBJ2-5; D may be TRBD1 (6 bases). Germline values: CDR1 SQVTM, CDR2 ANQGSEA. This CDR3 comprises 14 residues. V lost 1 base and J lost 9, with 18 bases in between. The CDR3 sequence: CSVEVAGEGVAQYF. CDR3 DNA sequence: TGCAGCGTTGAAGTCGCCGGAGAGGGGGTAGCCCAGTACTTC.

This clone was seen only a few times. The V gene is TRBV10-1, the J gene TRBJ2-7, with a tentative D call TRBD1 (6 bases). This CDR3 spans 15 amino acids. Germline V gene data show CDR1 as WNHNN and CDR2 as SYGVQD (reference sequence). The ends were cut back, 0 bases at V and 3 bases at J, with 12 bases in the middle. The DNA of the CDR3 is TGCGCCAGCAGTGAGTCGCCAGGGGAAGGCTACGAGCAGTACTTC. It encodes CASSESPGEGYEQYF.

The rearrangement joins TRBV6-5 to TRBJ2-3; 9 bases line up with TRBD2. The CDR3 length is 16 residues. V gave up 0 bases and J gave up 6 bases; unmatched junction bases: 7. Germline V gene sequence: CDR1 MNHEY, CDR2 SVGAGI. For the CDR3, the DNA is TGTGCCAGCAGTTACTCGAGTCTAGCGGGGTGGGATACGCAGTATTTT. It codes for CASSYSSLAGWDTQYF.

The V call is TRBV3-1 (or the pseudogene TRBV3-2), the J call TRBJ2-7, with D unresolved. The CDR3 runs 13 residues. Germline assignment: CDR1 LGHDT and CDR2 YNNKEL (reference sequence). V lost 0 bases, J lost 2 bases, and 5 bases lay in between. CDR3: CASSQEYTYEQYF. CDR3 nucleotides: TGTGCCAGCAGCCAAGAATACACCTACGAGCAGTACTTC.

The rearrangement joins TRBV2 to TRBJ1-1; 8 nucleotides line up with TRBD1. This CDR3 has 13 residues. Unmatched junction bases numbered 6, after V lost 3 bases and J lost 9 bases. Germline values: CDR1 SNHLY, CDR2 FYNNEI. CDR3: CASSDGQGIKAFF. CDR3 bases: TGTGCCAGCAGTGACGGACAGGGAATAAAAGCTTTCTTT.

This chain joins TRBV5-6 and TRBJ1-4; the D gene is possibly TRBD1 (6 bases). The CDR3 has 16 amino acids. The ends were cut back, 0 bases at V and 5 bases at J, with 14 bases in the middle. Per the germline V gene, CDR1 is SGHDT and CDR2 is YYEEEE. The CDR3 protein is CASSLARDTENEKLFF. Written as DNA, the CDR3 is TGTGCCAGCAGCTTGGCTCGGGACACAGAAAATGAAAAACTGTTTTTT.

The rearrangement joins TRBV25-1 to TRBJ1-5, with 7 bases that match TRBD1. CDR3 length: 17 amino acids. Germline CDR1 MGHDK, CDR2 SYGVNS. Trimming at V came to 3 bases and at J to 5 bases, leaving 13 bases not matched to a gene. CDR3 DNA: TGTGCCAGCAGTGATTCAGGGGGAAATCGACGAGATCAGCCCCAGCATTTT. Translated, it gives CASSDSGGNRRDQPQHF. The full variable domain, with the rest looked up from reference TRBV25-1 and TRBJ1-5, is EADIYQTPRYLVIGTGKKITLECSQTMGHDKMYWYQQDPGMELHLIHYSYGVNSTEKGDLSSESTVSRIRTEHFPLTLESARPSHTSQYLCASSDSGGNRRDQPQHFGDGTRLSIL.

This chain connects TRBV27 to TRBJ2-3; 11 bases match TRBD1. Germline V lookup: CDR1 MNHEY, CDR2 SMNVEV (reference sequence). Unmatched junction bases numbered 6, after V lost 6 bases and J lost 4 bases. The CDR3 covers 15 residues. The CDR3 DNA follows: TGTGCCAGCAGCTCCGGGACAGGGGGTTCAGATACGCAGTATTTT. Encoded protein: CASSSGTGGSDTQYF.

This clone was counted a single time. The chain joins TRBV2 to TRBJ1-2, with D possibly matching TRBD1 (5 bases). Germline-derived CDR1 and CDR2 are SNHLY and FYNNEI. Between the trimmed V and J ends, which lost 6 bases and 5 bases, there was a span of 16 bases. This CDR3 has 14 amino acids. Written as DNA, the CDR3 is TGTGCCAGCAGGGGAGGAGGGACTCTTTATGGCTACACCTTC. The encoded protein is CASRGGGTLYGYTF.

This clone was counted between two and nine times. The rearrangement links TRBV2 to TRBJ1-2, with D hard to call. V lost 7 bases and J lost 6, with 9 bases in between. The CDR3 loop spans 11 amino acids. Germline V CDR1 and CDR2: SNHLY, FYNNEI. The CDR3 sequence: CASIGRHGYTF. The CDR3 bases are TGTGCCAGCATCGGGAGGCATGGCTACACCTTC.

The V and J genes are TRBV5-1 and TRBJ2-7, with D maybe TRBD1 (6 bases). This CDR3 is built from 12 residues. Trimming removed 9 bases at V and 7 bases at J, with 17 bases between. Germline V gene sequence: CDR1 SGHRS, CDR2 YFSETQ. The CDR3 is CATSQGNGEQYF. In DNA form, the CDR3 reads TGCGCCACCTCACAGGGAAATGGGGAGCAGTACTTC. The complete variable domain, with remaining parts taken from reference TRBV5-1 and TRBJ2-7, reads KAGVTQTPRYLIKTRGQQVTLSCSPISGHRSVSWYQQTPGQGLQFLFEYFSETQRNKGNFPGRFSGRQFSNSRSEMNVSTLELGDSALYLCATSQGNGEQYFGPGTRLTVT.

The genes are TRBV5-4 and TRBJ2-2, with TRBD1 matching over 10 bases. The CDR3 is 16 residues long. The germline CDR1 and CDR2 sequences are SGHNT and YYREEE (reference sequence). Losses at the gene ends were 3 bases for V and 1 base for J; bases not matched to a gene: 3. CDR3 region: CASSSGTGENTGELFF. The CDR3 coding sequence is TGTGCCAGCAGCTCAGGGACAGGGGAGAACACCGGGGAGCTGTTTTTT.